This TCR beta chain stems from a study of cytomegalovirus exposure and HLA in healthy donors. TCRdb's copy holds only in-frame clones and misses some; the assay was immunoSEQ multiplex PCR. Counted here are tens of thousands of clones, around 82% occurring once; the ten biggest clones make up over 10%. Study-wide results and limits: Confirmation in vitro established that a few CMV-associated chains were specific for CMV antigens.

On this clone itself: Its specificity is not known.

CDR3 length equals 15 residues. Germline lookup yields CDR1 LNHDA and CDR2 SQIVND (reference sequence). Between the trimmed V and J ends, which lost 5 bases and 2 bases, there was a span of 15 bases. This clonotype originated in a woman aged 18-29 years in good health and CMV-seropositive. The chain has TRBV19 and TRBJ1-1; D gene ambiguous. The specimen sequenced was PBMCs. The CDR3 protein is CASSPQSSGNTEAFF. The CDR3 coding sequence is TGTGCCAGTAGTCCCCAAAGTTCAGGAAACACTGAAGCTTTCTTT.